Below are 30 T cell receptor beta chains sequenced from a single sample in a study of cytomegalovirus exposure and HLA in healthy donors. In the PCR, 60 Vbeta and 13 Jbeta primers were used. This table comes from immunoSEQ multiplex PCR, and its TCRdb copy is limited to in-frame clones, with some not included. In the table there are approximately 87,000 clones, about 76% of which are singletons. Sequenced sample: PBMCs. All receptors come from a woman in her seventies in good health and CMV-seropositive.

The chain recombines TRBV28 with TRBJ2-1, with 12 bases fitting TRBD1. The ends lost 7 bases at V and 10 bases at J; junction bases unmatched: 20. CDR1 is MDHEN and CDR2 is SYDVKM in the germline V gene. The CDR3 is 18 residues long. The CDR3 nucleotides read TGTGCCAGCAACACAATTGGGACAGGGGGCCTAAGGGCGGGGGAGCAGTTCTTC. This sequence encodes CASNTIGTGGLRAGEQFF.

The rearrangement uses TRBV5-1 and TRBJ1-4; 9 nucleotides match TRBD1. This CDR3 region has 14 residues. The germline gives CDR1 SGHRS, CDR2 YFSETQ. V dropped 4 bases and J dropped 5; count of bases not matched to a gene: 3. This CDR3 reads CASSIQGANEKLFF. The CDR3 nucleotides read TGCGCCAGCAGCATACAGGGGGCAAATGAAAAACTGTTTTTT.

V usage is TRBV7-8 and J usage is TRBJ1-1; D gene ambiguous. V was pared by 0 bases and J by 1 base, with 3 bases between. There are 13 residues in the CDR3. Germline-derived CDR1 and CDR2 are SGHVS and FQNEAQ. The CDR3 coding sequence is TGTGCCAGCAGCTTAGCCCAGAACACTGAAGCTTTCTTT. This gives the protein CASSLAQNTEAFF.

The chain joins TRBV11-2 to TRBJ2-2; 9 bases line up with TRBD2. Germline lookup yields CDR1 SGHAT and CDR2 FQNNGV. The CDR3 is 15 amino acids. J was trimmed by 9 bases and V by 5 bases; bases with no gene match: 10. The chain's CDR3 is CASSKIAGVVRELFF. The CDR3 nucleotides read TGTGCCAGCAGCAAGATAGCGGGAGTAGTCCGGGAGCTGTTTTTT.

This sequence joins TRBV5-6 and TRBJ2-3; 10 nucleotides agree with TRBD2. J lost 1 base, V lost 1 base, and 3 bases had no gene match. This CDR3 has 16 residues. Germline loops: CDR1 SGHDT, CDR2 YYEEEE. Written as DNA, the CDR3 is TGTGCCAGCAGCTTGATTGGGACTAGCGGCACAGATACGCAGTATTTT. Its protein product is CASSLIGTSGTDTQYF.

V and J are TRBV2 and TRBJ2-7; D may be TRBD2 (6 bases). The CDR3 runs to 12 residues. The germline V gene encodes CDR1 SNHLY and CDR2 FYNNEI. Trimming stripped 8 bases from V and 6 bases from J, with 14 bases between. This CDR3 reads CASGRELAEQYF. For the CDR3, the DNA is TGTGCCAGCGGGCGGGAATTAGCCGAGCAGTACTTC.

The V gene is TRBV30, the J gene TRBJ1-1; 7 bases line up with TRBD1. The CDR3 contains 11 residues. Per germline, CDR1 GTSNPN and CDR2 SVGIG (reference sequence). V lost 5 bases, J lost 6 bases, and 3 bases stayed unmatched. The CDR3 spells CAWLDRAEAFF. The CDR3 nucleotides read TGTGCCTGGTTAGACAGGGCTGAAGCTTTCTTT.

The chain carries TRBV6-5 and TRBJ1-3, with no clear D. Trimming cost V 2 bases and J 5 bases, with 7 bases left between them. Germline V gene sequence: CDR1 MNHEY, CDR2 SVGAGI. This CDR3 is 13 amino acids long. The DNA of the CDR3 is TGTGCCAGCAGTTACGGCCAGAGAAACACCATATATTTT. Amino acids: CASSYGQRNTIYF.

This clone was observed a handful of times. The chain links TRBV11-3 to TRBJ2-5; 11 nucleotides agree with TRBD2. The CDR3 extends over 16 amino acids. Germline loops: CDR1 SGHNT, CDR2 YENEEA. The V and J ends lost 3 bases and 1 base, in that order; junction bases with no gene match: 4. CDR3 amino acids: CASSFSGTSGQETQYF. The CDR3 region has the DNA TGTGCCAGCAGCTTCTCTGGGACTAGCGGCCAAGAGACCCAGTACTTC.

The chain links TRBV7-2 to TRBJ2-7, with D possibly TRBD1 on 6 matching bases. Trimming stripped 5 bases from V and 1 base from J, with 9 bases between. Germline-derived CDR1 and CDR2 are SGHTA and FQGNSA. The CDR3 is 13 residues long. The CDR3: CASSGGQSYEQYF. CDR3 bases: TGTGCCAGCAGCGGGGGACAATCCTACGAGCAGTACTTC. Drawing the rest from reference TRBV7-2 and TRBJ2-7, the complete variable domain is GAGVSQSPSNKVTEKGKDVELRCDPISGHTALYWYRQSLGQGLEFLIYFQGNSAPDKSGLPSDRFSAERTGGSVSTLTIQRTQQEDSAVYLCASSGGQSYEQYFGPGTRLTVT.

This rearrangement joins TRBV6-6 to TRBJ2-3, with 8 bases matching TRBD1. Trimming took 6 bases from V and 5 from J; bases not matched to a gene: 7. This CDR3 has 14 residues. Germline CDR1 and CDR2: MNHNY and SVGAGI (reference sequence). The chain's CDR3 is CASRRQGSEDTQYF. DNA of the CDR3: TGTGCCAGCAGACGACAGGGGAGCGAAGATACGCAGTATTTT.

The rearrangement uses TRBV16 and TRBJ2-1; D might be TRBD1 (6 bases). Germline V CDR1 and CDR2: KGHSY, FQNENV. The CDR3 consists of 14 residues. V was clipped by 4 bases and J by 7 bases, with 14 bases between them. CDR3 sequence reads: CASSLRQEWNEQFF. Here the CDR3 DNA reads TGTGCCAGCAGCCTACGACAGGAATGGAATGAGCAGTTCTTC.

The rearrangement links TRBV28 to TRBJ2-7; 11 bases align to TRBD1. The CDR3 is made up of 14 amino acids. CDR1 MDHEN and CDR2 SYDVKM come from the germline V gene. V gave up 6 bases and J gave up 6 bases; unmatched junction bases: 7. For the CDR3, the DNA is TGTGCCAGCAGCCAAGGGGACAGGGGGTTCGAGCAGTACTTC. Encoded protein: CASSQGDRGFEQYF.

J is TRBJ2-5 and V is TRBV7-2; D possibly corresponds to TRBD2 (5 bases). CDR3 length equals 14 residues. Deletions cut 4 bases from V and 1 base from J, with 10 bases between. Germline lookup yields CDR1 SGHTA and CDR2 FQGNSA. The CDR3 here is CASSSTSIQETQYF. CDR3 bases: TGTGCCAGCAGCTCCACTAGTATCCAAGAGACCCAGTACTTC.

This clone came up many times. This sequence joins TRBV28 and TRBJ1-5; 8 nucleotides agree with TRBD1. With 7 bases clipped from V and 2 bases from J, the junction kept 13 bases outside the gene matches. The length of the CDR3 is 17 residues. Germline V CDR1 and CDR2: MDHEN, SYDVKM. CDR3: CASTLRQGMMGNQPQHF. CDR3 nucleotides: TGTGCCAGCACCCTAAGACAGGGGATGATGGGCAATCAGCCCCAGCATTTT.

The rearrangement joins TRBV7-8 to TRBJ1-4; D uncertain. CDR3 size: 14 residues. Germline V CDR1 and CDR2: SGHVS, FQNEAQ. Trimming took 7 bases from V and 0 from J, leaving 9 bases between them. In DNA, the CDR3 is TGTGCCAGCACCTCGAGGACAACTAATGAAAAACTGTTTTTT. This encodes CASTSRTTNEKLFF.

The CDR3, as DNA: TGTGCCAGCAGCCCTGGGGACAGGGCGAACTACAATGAGCAGTTCTTC. Its translation: CASSPGDRANYNEQFF. This chain joins TRBV11-2 and TRBJ2-1; 9 nucleotides agree with TRBD1. The length of the CDR3 is 16 residues. J gave up 3 bases and V 5 bases, and 8 bases lay outside the gene matches. Germline CDR1 SGHAT, CDR2 FQNNGV.

The chain recombines TRBV5-1 with TRBJ2-7; 9 nucleotides match TRBD2. The CDR3 length is 14 residues. Trimming at V came to 4 bases and at J to 5 bases, leaving 7 bases not matched to a gene. Germline V gene sequence: CDR1 SGHRS, CDR2 YFSETQ. The CDR3: CASSPKREVNEQYF. The CDR3 coding sequence is TGCGCCAGCAGCCCCAAGCGGGAGGTAAACGAGCAGTACTTC.

This clone was seen a single time. V and J are TRBV19 and TRBJ2-3; 7 positions agree with TRBD2. Germline lookup yields CDR1 LNHDA and CDR2 SQIVND (reference sequence). The V segment lost 3 bases and the J segment 1 base; nucleotides outside the gene matches: 4. This CDR3 comprises 15 residues. CDR3 in amino acids: CASSIFTSGTDTQYF. In nucleotides, the CDR3 is TGTGCCAGTAGTATTTTTACTAGCGGCACAGATACGCAGTATTTT.

This sequence joins TRBV9 and TRBJ2-3; tentatively, D is TRBD2 (5 bases). CDR3 length: 14 residues. The germline CDR1 and CDR2 sequences are SGDLS and YYNGEE. V was trimmed by 0 bases and J by 4 bases, leaving 9 bases between them. CDR3 DNA: TGTGCCAGCAGCGTAGTACCGGACTCAGATACGCAGTATTTT. Translated: CASSVVPDSDTQYF.

This CDR3 is CASSLMVAGGPDTQYF. The CDR3 DNA reads as TGTGCCAGCAGCTTAATGGTAGCGGGAGGTCCAGATACGCAGTATTTT. The V gene is TRBV7-2, the J gene TRBJ2-3, with 10 bases fitting TRBD2. The J segment lost 4 bases and the V segment lost 2 bases, leaving 6 bases of the junction unmatched. This CDR3 spans 16 amino acids. CDR1 SGHTA and CDR2 FQGNSA come from the germline V gene.

This clone is a singleton in its sample. The rearrangement links TRBV11-2 to TRBJ2-3; 8 bases match TRBD2. This CDR3 contains 16 residues. Germline V CDR1 and CDR2: SGHAT, FQNNGV. V gave up 5 bases and J gave up 1 base; unmatched junction bases: 8. CDR3 nucleotides: TGTGCCAGCAGCCCGCACCCAGCGGGAGGCACAGATACGCAGTATTTT. This sequence encodes CASSPHPAGGTDTQYF.

The chain employs TRBV27 and TRBJ2-7; maybe TRBD1 (6 bases). The CDR3 loop spans 15 amino acids. Between the trimmed V and J ends, which lost 5 bases and 0 bases, there was a span of 14 bases. Per germline, CDR1 MNHEY and CDR2 SMNVEV (reference sequence). Here the CDR3 reads CASSPQGQTSYEQYF. The DNA for the CDR3 is TGTGCCAGCAGTCCCCAAGGACAGACCTCCTACGAGCAGTACTTC.

J is TRBJ2-1 and V is TRBV19; the D gene is possibly TRBD1 (7 bases). V shed 5 bases and J shed 4 bases, with 21 bases lying between them. Per the germline V gene, CDR1 is LNHDA and CDR2 is SQIVND (reference sequence). The length of the CDR3 is 17 residues. Here the CDR3 reads CASSPTWGATGYNEQFF. Here the CDR3 DNA reads TGTGCCAGTAGTCCAACTTGGGGGGCGACAGGGTACAATGAGCAGTTCTTC.

V and J are TRBV20-1 and TRBJ2-1; D is perhaps TRBD2 (5 bases). Per the germline V gene, CDR1 is DFQATT and CDR2 is SNEGSKA (reference sequence). Trimming took 8 bases from V and 6 from J, leaving 11 bases between them. CDR3 size: 11 residues. The CDR3 sequence is CSSGRRNEQFF. In nucleotides, the CDR3 is TGCAGTAGCGGCCGGCGCAATGAGCAGTTCTTC.

The gene calls are TRBV6-5 and TRBJ2-3, with TRBD2 identical over 8 bases. The germline V gene encodes CDR1 MNHEY and CDR2 SVGAGI. V shed 2 bases, J shed 0 bases, and the junction held 4 bases outside the gene matches. The CDR3 contains 16 residues. DNA for the CDR3: TGTGCCAGCAGTTACGGGAGCGGGGGCAGCACAGATACGCAGTATTTT. Translated, it gives CASSYGSGGSTDTQYF.

V and J are TRBV6-1 and TRBJ2-7, with 9 positions matching TRBD1. The CDR3 contains 14 residues. Losses at the gene ends were 10 bases for V and 5 bases for J; bases not matched to a gene: 12. Germline V lookup: CDR1 MNHNS, CDR2 SASEGT. In DNA form, the CDR3 reads TGTGCCATCAGAGGCGGACAGGGGCTCCACGAGCAGTACTTC. Translating it yields CAIRGGQGLHEQYF.

CDR3 DNA: TGTGCCAGCAGCGGACAGGGGGCGGAGGGCTGGAATGAGCAGTTCTTC. Its protein product is CASSGQGAEGWNEQFF. The V gene is TRBV28, the J gene TRBJ2-1, with 11 bases lining up with TRBD1. The CDR3 length is 16 residues. Germline loops: CDR1 MDHEN, CDR2 SYDVKM. V lost 6 bases to trimming and J lost 7 bases; unmatched junction nucleotides: 11.

J is TRBJ2-2 and V is TRBV7-9, with TRBD2 as a possible D gene (5 bases). The CDR3 runs to 14 residues. Germline CDR1 SEHNR, CDR2 FQNEAQ (reference sequence). V lost 3 bases and J 4 bases, leaving 9 bases between the germline ends. The CDR3 reads CASSFVGSTGELFF. The CDR3 DNA reads TGTGCCAGCAGCTTTGTGGGGAGCACCGGGGAGCTGTTTTTT.

The V call is TRBV5-5, the J call TRBJ1-5; D unresolved. Deletions cut 4 bases from V and 3 bases from J, with 8 bases between. This CDR3 has 13 amino acids. The germline gives CDR1 SGHKS, CDR2 YYEKEE (reference sequence). The CDR3 region is CASSQVFNQPQHF. The CDR3 DNA reads as TGTGCCAGCAGCCAGGTATTCAATCAGCCCCAGCATTTT.